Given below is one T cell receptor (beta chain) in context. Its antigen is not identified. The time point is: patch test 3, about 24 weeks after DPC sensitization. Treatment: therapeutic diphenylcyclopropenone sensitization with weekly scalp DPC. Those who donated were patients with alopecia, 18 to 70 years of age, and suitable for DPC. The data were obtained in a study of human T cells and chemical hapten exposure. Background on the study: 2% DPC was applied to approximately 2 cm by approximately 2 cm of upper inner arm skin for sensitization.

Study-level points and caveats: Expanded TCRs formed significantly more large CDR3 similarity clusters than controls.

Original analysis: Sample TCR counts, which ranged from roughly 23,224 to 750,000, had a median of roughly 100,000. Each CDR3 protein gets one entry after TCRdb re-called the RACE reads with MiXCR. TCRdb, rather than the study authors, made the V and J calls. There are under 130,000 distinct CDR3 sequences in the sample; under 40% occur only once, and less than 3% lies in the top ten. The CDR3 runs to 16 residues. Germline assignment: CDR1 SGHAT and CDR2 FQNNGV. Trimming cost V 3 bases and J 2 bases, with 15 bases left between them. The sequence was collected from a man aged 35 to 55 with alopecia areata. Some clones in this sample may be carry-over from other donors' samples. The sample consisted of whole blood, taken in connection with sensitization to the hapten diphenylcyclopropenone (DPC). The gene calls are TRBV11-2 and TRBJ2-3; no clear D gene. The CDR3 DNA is TGTGCCAGCAGCTTTCCTGTGCCTCTTATCACAGATACGCAGTATTTT. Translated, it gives CASSFPVPLITDTQYF.